The next 7 T cell receptor beta chains were all read from a single sample in a study of T cells in Graves' hyperthyroidism and ophthalmopathy. Researchers amplified the TCR beta CDR3 regions from RNA transcripts. Carried out on the TCR CDR3, a first-round RT-PCR used the HTBI primer set. TCRdb redid the calling of the multiplex PCR reads with MiXCR, one entry per CDR3 protein. The sample lists fewer than 650,000 distinct CDR3 sequences; 12% to 15% were seen once. The sequencing sample was made of blood. The receptors come from a woman between 40 and 50 years old with Graves' hyperthyroidism.

This clonotype was seen ten or more times. V and J are TRBV20-1 and TRBJ2-5; 11 bases are a match to TRBD1. The V gene's germline CDR1 is DFQATT and CDR2 SNEGSKA (reference sequence). The CDR3 totals 14 residues. Losses at the gene ends were 1 base for V and 5 bases for J; bases not matched to a gene: 3. The CDR3 coding sequence is TGCAGTGCTAGAGGGACAGGGGGCGGGGAGACCCAGTACTTC. Encoded protein: CSARGTGGGETQYF.

This clonotype was picked up many times. The chain links TRBV6-2 or TRBV6-3 to TRBJ1-1; no definite D call. Germline V CDR1 and CDR2: MNHEY, SVGEGT. The CDR3 sequence is 14 residues long. V was shortened by 0 bases and J by 4 bases, with 9 bases between the two germline ends. CDR3 DNA sequence: TGTGCCAGCAGTTACTCCGGCACCTCCACTGAAGCTTTCTTT. Amino acid sequence: CASSYSGTSTEAFF.

This clonotype was observed a handful of times. At one end, the junction sequence differs from germline, possibly due to a read error. The V and J genes are TRBV5-8 and TRBJ2-5; perhaps TRBD2 as D (6 bases). This CDR3 has 12 residues. Per germline, CDR1 SGHTS and CDR2 YDEGEE. The CDR3 sequence: CASSLRPPTGDF. The CDR3 DNA is TGTGCCAGCAGCTTGAGGCCCCCTACGGGGGACTTC.

This clonotype was observed a few times. CDR3 coding DNA: TGCGCCAGCAGCTTAGGACAGGGAAACCAAGAGACCCAGTACTTC. Its translation is CASSLGQGNQETQYF. The genes are TRBV4-1 and TRBJ2-5; 8 bases are a match to TRBD1. V dropped 5 bases and J dropped 0; count of bases not matched to a gene: 5. Per the germline V gene, CDR1 is MGHRA and CDR2 is YSYEKL. This CDR3 has 15 residues.

This clonotype was seen ten or more times. The chain links TRBV11-2 to TRBJ2-1; no definite D call. The CDR3 sequence is 16 residues long. Deletions cut 3 bases from V and 0 bases from J, with 12 bases between. Germline assignment: CDR1 SGHAT and CDR2 FQNNGV. CDR3: CASSFLGKISYNEQFF. DNA for the CDR3: TGTGCCAGCAGCTTCTTGGGAAAGATCTCCTACAATGAGCAGTTCTTC.

The sample holds many counts of this clonotype. V is TRBV7-8 and J is TRBJ2-7, with 9 bases identical to TRBD1. This CDR3 region has 13 residues. The germline CDR1 and CDR2 sequences are SGHVS and FQNEAQ. V trimming: 11 bases; J trimming: 7 bases; junction bases outside the gene matches: 12. CDR3 sequence reads: CAGSQQGAVEQYF. Written as DNA, the CDR3 is TGTGCCGGCTCCCAACAGGGGGCGGTTGAGCAGTACTTC.

The table lists this clonotype with many counts. The chain couples TRBV7-9 to TRBJ2-5; the D gene is possibly TRBD1 (6 bases). Trimming stripped 5 bases from V and 0 bases from J, with 10 bases between. CDR3 length: 14 residues. The germline gives CDR1 SEHNR, CDR2 FQNEAQ (reference sequence). The CDR3 loop is CASSLGTHQETQYF. CDR3 bases: TGTGCCAGCAGCCTAGGGACACACCAAGAGACCCAGTACTTC.